These 30 T cell receptor beta chains came from one sample sequenced in a study of cytomegalovirus exposure and HLA in healthy donors. PCR employed 60 Vbeta and 13 Jbeta primers. Clones were sequenced by immunoSEQ multiplex PCR, and TCRdb holds only the in-frame ones, with some missing. The sample lists under 150,000 clones, 70% to 80% occurring once. Input material: PBMCs. The source is a woman between 40 and 50 years old in good health and CMV-seropositive.

The chain has TRBV5-1 and TRBJ2-2; 10 positions agree with TRBD1. The CDR3 has 20 amino acids. Germline CDR1 SGHRS, CDR2 YFSETQ. Trimming removed 4 bases from V and 0 bases from J; junction bases left unmatched: 15. The CDR3 DNA follows: TGCGCCAGCAGCACGGGTGGTTTCGGGACAGGGGCCTCGAACACCGGGGAGCTGTTTTTT. It yields the protein CASSTGGFGTGASNTGELFF.

As to this clone: Other nucleotide sequences in the sample specify the same CDR3. The chain has TRBV14 and TRBJ2-7, with 7 positions matching TRBD2. Germline CDR1 reads SGHDN; CDR2 reads FVKESK. Unmatched junction bases numbered 2, after V lost 3 bases and J lost 6 bases. This CDR3 is 12 amino acids long. The CDR3 DNA sequence: TGTGCCAGCAGCCAGGGGGGGGTCGAGCAGTACTTC. As protein: CASSQGGVEQYF. Full variable domain (missing parts from reference TRBV14 and TRBJ2-7): EAGVTQFPSHSVIEKGQTVTLRCDPISGHDNLYWYRRVMGKEIKFLLHFVKESKQDESGMPNNRFLAERTGGTYSTLKVQPAELEDSGVYFCASSQGGVEQYFGPGTRLTVT.

The J gene is TRBJ2-3, the V gene TRBV5-1, with unresolved D. The CDR3 contains 14 residues. Trimming took off 1 base at V and 0 bases at J, with 6 bases between the two ends. The germline gives CDR1 SGHRS, CDR2 YFSETQ. CDR3 amino acids: CASSLPSSTDTQYF. CDR3 nucleotide sequence: TGCGCCAGCAGCTTGCCATCAAGCACAGATACGCAGTATTTT.

V usage is TRBV7-9 and J usage is TRBJ2-3; D is undetermined. Germline CDR1 reads SEHNR; CDR2 reads FQNEAQ (reference sequence). V lost 5 bases to trimming and J lost 0 bases, with 15 bases between them. This CDR3 comprises 16 residues. CDR3 sequence: CASSPPLRLSTDTQYF. In DNA form, the CDR3 reads TGTGCCAGCAGCCCGCCCCTGAGGCTTAGCACAGATACGCAGTATTTT.

The chain links TRBV4-1 to TRBJ2-7, with TRBD1 identical over 7 bases. Looked up from germline, CDR1 is MGHRA and CDR2 is YSYEKL. The CDR3 totals 13 residues. J lost 7 bases, V lost 1 base, and 4 bases had no gene match. CDR3 sequence reads: CASSQGPGGEQYF. The CDR3 nucleotides are TGCGCCAGCAGCCAAGGACCAGGGGGAGAGCAGTACTTC.

The J gene is TRBJ2-1, the V gene TRBV6-6; TRBD2 matches 7 bases. Germline-derived CDR1 and CDR2 are MNHNY and SVGAGI (reference sequence). This CDR3 is 16 amino acids long. Trimming removed 4 bases from V and 6 bases from J; junction bases left unmatched: 12. CDR3 DNA: TGTGCCAGCAGTTGGCTCTTATGGGAGGGCGGCAATGAGCAGTTCTTC. Its translation: CASSWLLWEGGNEQFF.

The chain joins TRBV20-1 to TRBJ1-2, with D hard to call. Trimming stripped 1 base from V and 6 bases from J, with 6 bases between. The CDR3 consists of 11 residues. The germline CDR1 and CDR2 sequences are DFQATT and SNEGSKA (reference sequence). The CDR3 sequence: CSARGQNGYTF. The CDR3 DNA is TGCAGTGCTAGAGGCCAGAATGGCTACACCTTC.

The chain couples TRBV4-1 to TRBJ1-3, with a possible D match to TRBD1 (5 bases). The CDR3 length is 17 residues. CDR1 and CDR2 (germline): MGHRA, YSYEKL. V was cut by 3 bases and J by 4 bases, with 19 bases left in between. The CDR3 sequence: CASSQTPSTGTGNTIYF. Written as DNA, the CDR3 is TGCGCCAGCAGCCAGACCCCGAGTACAGGAACCGGAAACACCATATATTTT.

V gene TRBV6-5 combines with J gene TRBJ1-5; tentative D call: TRBD1 (6 bases). V was cut by 2 bases and J by 7 bases, with 9 bases left in between. The CDR3 length is 13 residues. Per the germline V gene, CDR1 is MNHEY and CDR2 is SVGAGI. The CDR3: CASSYAQGQPQHF. In DNA, the CDR3 is TGTGCCAGCAGTTACGCACAGGGCCAGCCCCAGCATTTT.

As to this clone: In the same sample, other DNA sequences code for this CDR3. This chain joins TRBV2 and TRBJ1-5; 8 bases are shared with TRBD1. The CDR3 is 14 residues long. The V gene end was trimmed by 3 bases and the J gene end by 4 bases; junction bases not matched to a gene: 2. The V gene's germline CDR1 is SNHLY and CDR2 FYNNEI. This CDR3 reads CASSERTGNQPQHF. The DNA of the CDR3 is TGTGCCAGCAGTGAGAGGACAGGGAATCAGCCCCAGCATTTT. Complete variable domain (other parts from reference TRBV2 and TRBJ1-5): EPEVTQTPSHQVTQMGQEVILRCVPISNHLYFYWYRQILGQKVEFLVSFYNNEISEKSEIFDDQFSVERPDGSNFTLKIRSTKLEDSAMYFCASSERTGNQPQHFGDGTRLSIL.

This clone was recorded a few times. This chain connects TRBV5-1 to TRBJ2-7; 9 bases line up with TRBD2. The CDR3 length is 14 residues. CDR1 and CDR2 from the germline V gene are SGHRS and YFSETQ. The V gene end was trimmed by 4 bases and the J gene end by 5 bases; junction bases not matched to a gene: 7. Written as DNA, the CDR3 is TGCGCCAGCAGCCTGGTGCTAGCGGGGCACGAGCAGTACTTC. Translated: CASSLVLAGHEQYF.

V is TRBV11-2 and J is TRBJ1-4; 8 bases are a match to TRBD1. Germline V gives CDR1 SGHAT, CDR2 FQNNGV. The CDR3 totals 15 residues. V lost 1 base to trimming and J lost 7 bases; unmatched junction nucleotides: 5. The CDR3 spells CASSLGTGIGEKLFF. CDR3 nucleotide sequence: TGTGCCAGCAGCTTAGGGACAGGGATAGGTGAAAAACTGTTTTTT. Drawing the rest from reference TRBV11-2 and TRBJ1-4, the complete variable domain is EAGVAQSPRYKIIEKRQSVAFWCNPISGHATLYWYQQILGQGPKLLIQFQNNGVVDDSQLPKDRFSAERLKGVDSTLKIQPAKLEDSAVYLCASSLGTGIGEKLFFGSGTQLSVL.

The V and J genes are TRBV7-9 and TRBJ2-1; D might be TRBD2 (6 bases). The CDR3 sequence is 13 residues long. The V and J ends lost 5 bases and 9 bases respectively, with 14 bases between them. Germline CDR1 reads SEHNR; CDR2 reads FQNEAQ (reference sequence). The CDR3 spells CASSQWGDGEQFF. The CDR3 DNA reads as TGTGCCAGCAGCCAGTGGGGGGATGGTGAGCAGTTCTTC.

In its sample, this clone was seen a few times. The chain uses TRBV5-8 and TRBJ2-2; D is unresolved. V shed 4 bases and J shed 1 base, with 8 bases lying between them. The CDR3 sequence is 14 residues long. Germline assignment: CDR1 SGHTS and CDR2 YDEGEE. CDR3 in amino acids: CASSPTGNTGELFF. The CDR3 DNA follows: TGTGCCAGCAGCCCGACTGGGAACACCGGGGAGCTGTTTTTT.

The CDR3 loop is CASSFLDRSSTDTQYF. The CDR3 nucleotides read TGTGCCAGCAGTTTTCTCGACAGGTCTAGCACAGATACGCAGTATTTT. This sequence joins TRBV27 and TRBJ2-3; D possibly corresponds to TRBD1 (6 bases). CDR1 and CDR2 from the germline V gene are MNHEY and SMNVEV (reference sequence). CDR3 size: 16 residues. The germline V and J ends were trimmed by 3 bases and 0 bases, with 13 bases remaining between them.

This clone was seen more than once but under ten times. The chain carries TRBV6-1 and TRBJ2-7, with D maybe TRBD2 (5 bases). This CDR3 has 14 residues. Germline V gives CDR1 MNHNS, CDR2 SASEGT. Between the trimmed V and J ends, which lost 4 bases and 4 bases, there was a span of 14 bases. CDR3 sequence (DNA): TGTGCCAGCAGTGTTTCTAGCTTGGGGTACGAGCAGTACTTC. It translates to CASSVSSLGYEQYF.

The chain combines TRBV4-2 with TRBJ2-5, with 14 bases matching TRBD2. Near its end, the DNA agrees better with TRBJ2-7, so the J call may be wrong. Germline CDR1 and CDR2: LGHNA and YNFKEQ. CDR3 length: 16 residues. In DNA, the CDR3 is TGTGCCAGCAGCCAAGAGCGGGGACTAGCGGGAGCCGAGCAGTACTTC. It specifies CASSQERGLAGAEQYF.

The chain employs TRBV11-2 and TRBJ1-2; 8 bases agree with TRBD1. Unmatched junction bases numbered 6, after V lost 3 bases and J lost 3 bases. The CDR3 spans 15 residues. Germline CDR1 is SGHAT and CDR2 is FQNNGV. The CDR3 is CASSLAGTGDYGYTF. CDR3 coding DNA: TGTGCCAGCAGCTTGGCCGGGACAGGTGACTATGGCTACACCTTC.

The chain is built from TRBV14 and TRBJ1-5; D remains ambiguous. Germline CDR1 is SGHDN and CDR2 is FVKESK. CDR3 length equals 16 residues. V lost 0 bases to trimming and J lost 5 bases, with 14 bases between them. CDR3 sequence: CASSQDSTVVYQPQHF. In nucleotides, the CDR3 is TGTGCCAGCAGCCAAGATTCGACTGTGGTTTATCAGCCCCAGCATTTT.

The rearrangement joins TRBV4-1 to TRBJ1-5; D not certain. Germline CDR1 and CDR2: MGHRA and YSYEKL. This CDR3 is 19 amino acids long. Trimming left V 3 bases short and J 2 bases short, with 23 bases between. This chain's CDR3 is CASSHASGGLIWGNQPQHF. The CDR3 DNA is TGCGCCAGCAGCCACGCCTCGGGAGGCCTCATTTGGGGCAATCAGCCCCAGCATTTT.

V gene TRBV19 combines with J gene TRBJ2-7; 11 nucleotides align to TRBD2. The germline CDR1 and CDR2 sequences are LNHDA and SQIVND (reference sequence). V trimming: 8 bases; J trimming: 3 bases; junction bases outside the gene matches: 6. This CDR3 spans 14 amino acids. DNA of the CDR3: TGTGCCAGTTCTCGACTAGCGGGGAACTACGAGCAGTACTTC. As protein: CASSRLAGNYEQYF.

The genes are TRBV4-2 and TRBJ1-1, with D possibly matching TRBD1 (6 bases). The CDR3 spans 14 residues. CDR1 is LGHNA and CDR2 is YNFKEQ in the germline V gene. V was pared by 1 base and J by 1 base, with 7 bases between. The CDR3 sequence: CASSQGQENTEAFF. In DNA form, the CDR3 reads TGTGCCAGCAGCCAAGGACAGGAGAACACTGAAGCTTTCTTT.

The V call is TRBV2, the J call TRBJ1-1; TRBD1 is a possible D gene (6 bases). Trimming removed 5 bases from V and 5 bases from J, with 18 bases in between. This CDR3 region has 15 residues. In germline, CDR1 is SNHLY, CDR2 FYNNEI. The DNA of the CDR3 is TGTGCCAGCAGTCCGGACAGTGAAAGGTGGACTGAAGCTTTCTTT. Translating gives CASSPDSERWTEAFF. The full variable domain, with the rest looked up from reference TRBV2 and TRBJ1-1, is EPEVTQTPSHQVTQMGQEVILRCVPISNHLYFYWYRQILGQKVEFLVSFYNNEISEKSEIFDDQFSVERPDGSNFTLKIRSTKLEDSAMYFCASSPDSERWTEAFFGQGTRLTVV.

The J gene is TRBJ2-7, the V gene TRBV10-3; 8 bases fit TRBD1. This CDR3 comprises 14 residues. Germline V gene lookup returns CDR1 ENHRY and CDR2 SYGVKD. The trim removed 1 base at V and 3 bases at J, leaving 2 bases unmatched. This CDR3 is CAISEFTGGYEQYF. The CDR3 DNA reads as TGTGCCATCAGTGAGTTCACAGGGGGCTACGAGCAGTACTTC.

This sequence joins TRBV11-2 and TRBJ2-7, with D hard to call. With 3 bases removed from V and 3 bases from J, the gap between germline ends came to 6 bases. The CDR3 consists of 12 residues. Germline V gene lookup returns CDR1 SGHAT and CDR2 FQNNGV. The CDR3 loop is CASSLEFYEQYF. CDR3 DNA: TGTGCCAGCAGCTTGGAGTTCTACGAGCAGTACTTC.

This clone was seen a handful of times. The CDR3 bases are TGTGCCAGCAGTTACACCGGACAGGGCCCATTAGAAGCTTTCTTT. It is translated as CASSYTGQGPLEAFF. This sequence joins TRBV6-6 and TRBJ1-1, with 8 bases matching TRBD1. The CDR3 sequence is 15 residues long. V shed 2 bases, J shed 8 bases, and the junction held 10 bases outside the gene matches. Germline CDR1 reads MNHNY; CDR2 reads SVGAGI (reference sequence).

In its sample, this clone was seen once. V is TRBV18 and J is TRBJ2-1, with 9 bases identical to TRBD2. CDR1 KGHSH and CDR2 LQKENI come from the germline V gene. The CDR3 loop spans 15 amino acids. V lost 2 bases, J lost 10 bases, and 9 bases stayed unmatched. The CDR3 region has the DNA TGTGCCAGCTCACCAGGAGGGACTAGCATCGGAGAGCAGTTCTTC. Amino acid sequence: CASSPGGTSIGEQFF.

The rearrangement links TRBV5-1 to TRBJ2-5, with a possible D match to TRBD2 (5 bases). Germline values: CDR1 SGHRS, CDR2 YFSETQ. V lost 4 bases, J lost 2 bases, and 12 bases lay in between. This CDR3 comprises 14 residues. The CDR3 DNA reads TGCGCCAGCAGCCCAGGACTGACACAAGAGACCCAGTACTTC. Protein product: CASSPGLTQETQYF.

This rearrangement joins TRBV29-1 to TRBJ2-1; unclear D gene. The germline CDR1 and CDR2 sequences are SQVTM and ANQGSEA. The CDR3 totals 10 residues. V lost 4 bases and J 10 bases, leaving 8 bases between the germline ends. The CDR3 DNA sequence: TGCAGCGTTGGACTCGGGGAGCAGTTCTTC. Protein sequence: CSVGLGEQFF.

The chain recombines TRBV18 with TRBJ2-6; TRBD1 matches at 9 bases. Germline loops: CDR1 KGHSH, CDR2 LQKENI. This CDR3 is 17 amino acids long. The junction had 6 bases not matched to a gene; V was cut back by 6 bases and J by 0 bases. CDR3 sequence (DNA): TGTGCCAGCTCTCGGGACAGGGTCTACTCTGGGGCCAACGTCCTGACTTTC. Protein sequence: CASSRDRVYSGANVLTF. Variable domain in full (rest from reference TRBV18 and TRBJ2-6): NAGVMQNPRHLVRRRGQEARLRCSPMKGHSHVYWYRQLPEEGLKFMVYLQKENIIDESGMPKERFSAEFPKEGPSILRIQQVVRGDSAAYFCASSRDRVYSGANVLTFGAGSRLTVL.